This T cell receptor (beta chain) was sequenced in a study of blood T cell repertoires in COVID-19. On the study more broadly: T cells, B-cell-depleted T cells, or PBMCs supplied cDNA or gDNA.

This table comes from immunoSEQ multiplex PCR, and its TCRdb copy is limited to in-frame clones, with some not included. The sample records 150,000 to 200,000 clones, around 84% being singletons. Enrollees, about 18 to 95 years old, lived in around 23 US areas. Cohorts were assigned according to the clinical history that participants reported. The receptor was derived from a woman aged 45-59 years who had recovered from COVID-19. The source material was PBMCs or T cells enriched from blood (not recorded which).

The CDR3, as DNA: TGCAGCGCAAAGACAGCAGAAGAGACCCAGTACTTC. Its protein product is CSAKTAEETQYF. This chain links TRBV29-1 with TRBJ2-5, with D perhaps TRBD1 (5 bases). Looked up from germline, CDR1 is SQVTM and CDR2 is ANQGSEA. The CDR3 runs to 12 residues. V was cut by 7 bases and J by 3 bases, with 12 bases left in between.